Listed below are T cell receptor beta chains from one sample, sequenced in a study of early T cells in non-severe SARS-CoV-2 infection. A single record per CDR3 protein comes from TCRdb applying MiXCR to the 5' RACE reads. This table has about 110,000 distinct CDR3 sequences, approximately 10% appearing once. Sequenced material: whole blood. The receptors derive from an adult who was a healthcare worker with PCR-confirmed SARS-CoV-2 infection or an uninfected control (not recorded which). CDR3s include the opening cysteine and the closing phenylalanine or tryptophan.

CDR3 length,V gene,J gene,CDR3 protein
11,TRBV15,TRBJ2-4,CATSQENIQYF
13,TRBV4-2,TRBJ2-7,CASSPSTSYEQYF
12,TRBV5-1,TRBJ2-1,CASSLALREQFF
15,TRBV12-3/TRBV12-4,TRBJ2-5,CASSLLGTPRETQYF
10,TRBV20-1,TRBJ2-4,CSARENIQYF
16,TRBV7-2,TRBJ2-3,CASSYAGGSSTDTQYF
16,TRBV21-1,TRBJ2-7,CASSTPGPLFPYEQHF
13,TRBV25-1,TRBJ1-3,CASKKETGNTIYF
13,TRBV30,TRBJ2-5,CAWAAGFAGGTHF
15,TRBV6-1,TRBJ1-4,CASSEYGTDNEKLFF
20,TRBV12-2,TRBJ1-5,CASRGYFRDRGRGSNQPQHF
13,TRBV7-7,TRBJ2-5,CASSPRELETQYF
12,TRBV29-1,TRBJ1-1,CSVGRTGAEAFF
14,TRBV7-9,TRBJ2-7,CASSLEGGNYEQYF
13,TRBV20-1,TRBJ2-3,CSARKEGTDTQYF
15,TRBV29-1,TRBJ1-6,CSARMGQGRDSPLHF
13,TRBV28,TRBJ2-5,CAVPGQPEETQYF
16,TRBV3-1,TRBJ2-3,CASSRYSGRATDTQYF
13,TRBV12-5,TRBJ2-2,CASGFGLAGELFF
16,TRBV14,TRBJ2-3,CASSQLRDSVTDTQYF
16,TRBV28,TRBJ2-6,CASGASRRGGANVLTF
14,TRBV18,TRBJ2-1,CASADQSPYQEQFF
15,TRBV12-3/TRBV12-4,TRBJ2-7,CASSPHWGPPGEQYF
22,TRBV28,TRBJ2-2,CASGTGASGRKRGTWNTGELFF
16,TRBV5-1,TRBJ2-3,CASSLDSGSFTDTQYF
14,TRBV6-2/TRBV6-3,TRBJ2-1,CASSPLGWGTGPFF
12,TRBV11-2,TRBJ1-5,CASGIGNQPQHF
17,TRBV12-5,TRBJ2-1,CASRNDRGLSSYNEQFF
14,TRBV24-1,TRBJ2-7,CATSRTGEVYEQYF
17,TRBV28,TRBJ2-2,CASSPTPGLVESGELFF
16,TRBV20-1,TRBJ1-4,CSARDPGTGVLENRVF
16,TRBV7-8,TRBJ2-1,CASSPPLIASYNEQFF
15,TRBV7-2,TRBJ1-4,CASSGQGATNEKLFF
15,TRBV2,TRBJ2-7,CASSLGQGATYEQYF
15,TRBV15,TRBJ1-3,CATSRDRSSGNTIYF
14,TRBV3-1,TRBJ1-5,CASSPDTTDQPQHF
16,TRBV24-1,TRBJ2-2,CATSDPGQGVAGELFF
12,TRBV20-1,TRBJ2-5,CSAPTRTETQYF
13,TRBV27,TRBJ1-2,CASSSNRRRGYAF
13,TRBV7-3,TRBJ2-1,CASSWRGYNEQFF
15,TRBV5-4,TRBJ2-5,CASSRQGGTGETQYF
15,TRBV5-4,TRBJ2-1,CASSQGTGPYNEQFF
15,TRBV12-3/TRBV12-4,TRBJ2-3,CASRLGTSGKYTQYF
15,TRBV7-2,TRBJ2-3,CASSLAGGFTDTQYF
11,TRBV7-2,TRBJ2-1,CASSLYHEQFF
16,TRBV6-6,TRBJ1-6,CASRTGTTTFNSPLHF
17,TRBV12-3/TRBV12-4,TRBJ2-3,CASSFLAGGPQADTQYF
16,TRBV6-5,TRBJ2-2,CASSSDLAGGTGELFF
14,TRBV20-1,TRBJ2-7,CSARDQMSSYEQYF
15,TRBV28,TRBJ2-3,CASSLSGSSGKPEYF
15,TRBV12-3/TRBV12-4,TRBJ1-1,CASSLSSQGNTEAFF
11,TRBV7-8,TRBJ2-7,CASSLRYEQYF
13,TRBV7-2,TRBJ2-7,CASSFSQIGEQYF
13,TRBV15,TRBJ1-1,CATSRRQGTEAFF
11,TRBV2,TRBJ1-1,CASKVNTEAFF
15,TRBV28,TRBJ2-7,CASSSTSGRNYEQYF
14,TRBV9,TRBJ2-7,CASSVGSGGREQYF
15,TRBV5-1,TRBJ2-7,CASSFTGTPSYEQYF
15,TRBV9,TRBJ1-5,CASSVGGDPNQPQHF